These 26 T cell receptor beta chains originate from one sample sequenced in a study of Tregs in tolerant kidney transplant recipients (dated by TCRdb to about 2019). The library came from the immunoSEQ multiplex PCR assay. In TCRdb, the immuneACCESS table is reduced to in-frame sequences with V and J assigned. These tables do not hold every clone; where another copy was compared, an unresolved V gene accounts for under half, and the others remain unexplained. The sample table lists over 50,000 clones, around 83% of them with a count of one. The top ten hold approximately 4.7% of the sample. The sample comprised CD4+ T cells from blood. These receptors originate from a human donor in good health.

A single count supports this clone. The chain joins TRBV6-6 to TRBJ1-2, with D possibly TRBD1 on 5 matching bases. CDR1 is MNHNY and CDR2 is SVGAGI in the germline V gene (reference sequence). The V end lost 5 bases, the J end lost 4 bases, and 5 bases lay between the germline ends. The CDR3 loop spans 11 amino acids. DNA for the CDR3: TGTGCCAGCAGTAGGGGCTATGGCTACACCTTC. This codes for CASSRGYGYTF.

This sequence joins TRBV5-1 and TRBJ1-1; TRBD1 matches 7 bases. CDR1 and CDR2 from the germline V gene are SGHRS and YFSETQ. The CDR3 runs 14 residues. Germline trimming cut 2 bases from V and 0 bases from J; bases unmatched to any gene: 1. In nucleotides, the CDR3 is TGCGCCAGCAGCTTAGGGGGCATGAACACTGAAGCTTTCTTT. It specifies CASSLGGMNTEAFF.

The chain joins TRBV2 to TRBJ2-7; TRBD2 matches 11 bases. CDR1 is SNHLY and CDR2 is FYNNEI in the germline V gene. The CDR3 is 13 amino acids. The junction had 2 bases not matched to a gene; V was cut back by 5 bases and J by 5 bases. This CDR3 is CASSSTSGNEQYF. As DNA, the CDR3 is TGTGCCAGCAGTTCGACTAGCGGGAACGAGCAGTACTTC. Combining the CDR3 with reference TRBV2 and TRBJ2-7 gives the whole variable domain EPEVTQTPSHQVTQMGQEVILRCVPISNHLYFYWYRQILGQKVEFLVSFYNNEISEKSEIFDDQFSVERPDGSNFTLKIRSTKLEDSAMYFCASSSTSGNEQYFGPGTRLTVT.

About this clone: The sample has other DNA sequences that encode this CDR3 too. CDR3 region: CASSFKADTEAFF. The CDR3 region has the DNA TGTGCCAGCAGCTTTAAAGCAGACACTGAAGCTTTCTTT. The chain carries TRBV7-6 and TRBJ1-1; unclear D gene. The CDR3 is made up of 13 amino acids. V was pared by 3 bases and J by 3 bases, with 8 bases between. Germline lookup yields CDR1 SGHVS and CDR2 FNYEAQ.

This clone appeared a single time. CDR3 in amino acids: CASSPLAGASYEQYF. CDR3 nucleotide sequence: TGTGCCAGCAGCCCGTTAGCGGGGGCTTCCTACGAGCAGTACTTC. The chain carries TRBV2 and TRBJ2-7; 9 bases map to TRBD2. The V gene end was trimmed by 6 bases and the J gene end by 1 base; junction bases not matched to a gene: 7. This CDR3 comprises 15 residues. CDR1 SNHLY and CDR2 FYNNEI come from the germline V gene.

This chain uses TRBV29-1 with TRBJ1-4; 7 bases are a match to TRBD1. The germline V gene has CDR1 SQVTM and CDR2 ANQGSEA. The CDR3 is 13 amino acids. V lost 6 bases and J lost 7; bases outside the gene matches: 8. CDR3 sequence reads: CSVGRDSSEKLFF. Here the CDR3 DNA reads TGCAGCGTCGGCCGGGACAGTTCTGAAAAACTGTTTTTT.

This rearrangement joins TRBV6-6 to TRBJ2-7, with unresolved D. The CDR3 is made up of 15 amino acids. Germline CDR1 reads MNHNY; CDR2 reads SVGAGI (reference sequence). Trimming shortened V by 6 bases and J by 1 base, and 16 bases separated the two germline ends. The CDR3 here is CASRTDRMFSYEQYF. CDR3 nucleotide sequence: TGTGCCAGCAGGACTGACCGAATGTTTTCCTACGAGCAGTACTTC.

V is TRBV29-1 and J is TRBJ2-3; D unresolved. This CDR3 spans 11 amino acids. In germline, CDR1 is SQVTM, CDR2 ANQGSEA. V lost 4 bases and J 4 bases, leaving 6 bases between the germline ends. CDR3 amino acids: CSVGRADTQYF. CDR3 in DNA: TGCAGCGTTGGACGGGCAGATACGCAGTATTTT.

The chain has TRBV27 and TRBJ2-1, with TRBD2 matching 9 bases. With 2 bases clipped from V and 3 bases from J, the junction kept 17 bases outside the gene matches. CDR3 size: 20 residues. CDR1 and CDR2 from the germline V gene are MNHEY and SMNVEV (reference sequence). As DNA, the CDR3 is TGTGCCAGCAGTTTAATTTATCCTGTAGCGGGGGTACCGATCTACAATGAGCAGTTCTTC. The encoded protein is CASSLIYPVAGVPIYNEQFF.

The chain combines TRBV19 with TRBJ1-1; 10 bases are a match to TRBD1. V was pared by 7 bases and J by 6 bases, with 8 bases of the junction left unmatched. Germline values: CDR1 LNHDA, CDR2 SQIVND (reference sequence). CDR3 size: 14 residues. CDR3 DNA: TGTGCCAGTATTGTGACAGGGGGCGGCTCTGAAGCTTTCTTT. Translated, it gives CASIVTGGGSEAFF.

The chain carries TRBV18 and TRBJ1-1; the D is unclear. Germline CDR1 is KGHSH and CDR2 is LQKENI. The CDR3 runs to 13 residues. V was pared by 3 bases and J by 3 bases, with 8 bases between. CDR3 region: CASSPNGDTEAFF. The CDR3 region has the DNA TGTGCCAGCTCACCTAACGGAGACACTGAAGCTTTCTTT.

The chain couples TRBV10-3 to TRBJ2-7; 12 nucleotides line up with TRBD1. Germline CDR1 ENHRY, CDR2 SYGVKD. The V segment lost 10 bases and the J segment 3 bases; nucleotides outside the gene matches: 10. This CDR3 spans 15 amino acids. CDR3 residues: CATGTGGASGYEQYF. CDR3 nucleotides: TGTGCCACAGGGACAGGGGGCGCTTCGGGCTACGAGCAGTACTTC.

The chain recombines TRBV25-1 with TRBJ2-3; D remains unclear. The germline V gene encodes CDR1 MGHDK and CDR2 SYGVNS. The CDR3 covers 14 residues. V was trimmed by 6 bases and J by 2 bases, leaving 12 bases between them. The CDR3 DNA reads TGTGCCAGCAGGGGGATCAGGTACACAGATACGCAGTATTTT. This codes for CASRGIRYTDTQYF.

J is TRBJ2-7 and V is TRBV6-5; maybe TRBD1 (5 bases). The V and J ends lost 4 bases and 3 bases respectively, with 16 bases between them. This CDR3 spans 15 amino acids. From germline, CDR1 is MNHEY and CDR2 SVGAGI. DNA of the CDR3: TGTGCCAGCAGTTTCTTACAGGATCCTGGCTACGAGCAGTACTTC. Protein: CASSFLQDPGYEQYF.

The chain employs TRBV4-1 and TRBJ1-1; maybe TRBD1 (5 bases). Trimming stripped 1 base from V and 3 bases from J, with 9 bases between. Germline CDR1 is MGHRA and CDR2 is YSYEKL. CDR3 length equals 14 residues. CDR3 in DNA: TGCGCCAGCAGCCAAGTGGGGCTCGACACTGAAGCTTTCTTT. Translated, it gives CASSQVGLDTEAFF.

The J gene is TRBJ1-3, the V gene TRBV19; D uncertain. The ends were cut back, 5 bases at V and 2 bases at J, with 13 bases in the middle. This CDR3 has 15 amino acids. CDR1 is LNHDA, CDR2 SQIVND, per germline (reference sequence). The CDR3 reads CASSPRTPAGNTIYF. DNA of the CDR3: TGTGCCAGTAGTCCCAGAACTCCGGCTGGAAACACCATATATTTT.

Here the CDR3 reads CASSSSGRRDGELFF. CDR3 in DNA: TGTGCCAGCAGCTCCAGCGGGAGGAGAGACGGGGAGCTGTTTTTT. This rearrangement joins TRBV9 to TRBJ2-2; 9 bases match TRBD2. The CDR3 spans 15 residues. CDR1 is SGDLS and CDR2 is YYNGEE in the germline V gene. J was trimmed by 7 bases and V by 4 bases; bases with no gene match: 8.

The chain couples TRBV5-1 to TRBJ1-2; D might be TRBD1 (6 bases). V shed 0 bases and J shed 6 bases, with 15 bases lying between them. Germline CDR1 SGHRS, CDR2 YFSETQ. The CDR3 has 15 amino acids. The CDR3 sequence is CASSLEYGGADGYTF. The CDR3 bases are TGCGCCAGCAGCTTGGAGTACGGGGGCGCGGATGGCTACACCTTC. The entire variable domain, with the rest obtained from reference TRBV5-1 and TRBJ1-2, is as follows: KAGVTQTPRYLIKTRGQQVTLSCSPISGHRSVSWYQQTPGQGLQFLFEYFSETQRNKGNFPGRFSGRQFSNSRSEMNVSTLELGDSALYLCASSLEYGGADGYTFGSGTRLTVV.

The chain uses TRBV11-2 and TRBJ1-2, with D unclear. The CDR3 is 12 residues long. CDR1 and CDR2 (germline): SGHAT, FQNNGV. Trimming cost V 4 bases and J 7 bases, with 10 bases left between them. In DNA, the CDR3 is TGTGCCAGCAGCTCCGGTGGCGGTGGCTACACCTTC. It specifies CASSSGGGGYTF. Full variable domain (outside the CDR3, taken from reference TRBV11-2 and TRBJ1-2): EAGVAQSPRYKIIEKRQSVAFWCNPISGHATLYWYQQILGQGPKLLIQFQNNGVVDDSQLPKDRFSAERLKGVDSTLKIQPAKLEDSAVYLCASSSGGGGYTFGSGTRLTVV.

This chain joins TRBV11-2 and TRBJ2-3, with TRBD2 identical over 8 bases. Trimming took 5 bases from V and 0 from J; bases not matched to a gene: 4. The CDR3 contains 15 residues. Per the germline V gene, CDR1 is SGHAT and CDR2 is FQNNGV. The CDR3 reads CASSETSGSTDTQYF. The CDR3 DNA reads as TGTGCCAGCAGCGAAACTAGCGGCAGCACAGATACGCAGTATTTT.

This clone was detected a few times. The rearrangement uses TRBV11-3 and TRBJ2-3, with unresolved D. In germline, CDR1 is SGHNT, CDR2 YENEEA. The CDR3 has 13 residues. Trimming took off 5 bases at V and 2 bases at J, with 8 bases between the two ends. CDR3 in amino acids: CASSPQLTDTQYF. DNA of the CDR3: TGTGCCAGCAGCCCACAACTCACAGATACGCAGTATTTT.

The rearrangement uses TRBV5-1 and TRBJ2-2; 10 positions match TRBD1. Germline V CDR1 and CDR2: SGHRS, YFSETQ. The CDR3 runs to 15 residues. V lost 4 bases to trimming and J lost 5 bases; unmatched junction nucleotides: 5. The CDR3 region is CASSGGQGLTGELFF. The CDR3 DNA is TGCGCCAGCAGCGGGGGACAGGGGTTGACCGGGGAGCTGTTTTTT.

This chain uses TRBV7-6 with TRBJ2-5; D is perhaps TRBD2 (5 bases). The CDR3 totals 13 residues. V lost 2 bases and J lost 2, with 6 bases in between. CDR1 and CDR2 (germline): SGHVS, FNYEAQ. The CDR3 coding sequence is TGTGCCAGCAGCTTAAGCGGTCAAGAGACCCAGTACTTC. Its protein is CASSLSGQETQYF.

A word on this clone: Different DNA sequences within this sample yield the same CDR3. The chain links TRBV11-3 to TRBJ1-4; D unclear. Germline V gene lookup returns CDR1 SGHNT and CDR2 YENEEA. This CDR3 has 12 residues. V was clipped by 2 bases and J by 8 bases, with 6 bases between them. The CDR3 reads CASSLKDEKLFF. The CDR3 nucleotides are TGTGCCAGCAGCTTAAAGGACGAAAAACTGTTTTTT.

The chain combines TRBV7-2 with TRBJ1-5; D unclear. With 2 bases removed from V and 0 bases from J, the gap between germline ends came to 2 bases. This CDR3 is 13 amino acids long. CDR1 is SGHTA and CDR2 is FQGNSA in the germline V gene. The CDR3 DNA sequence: TGTGCCAGCAGCTTAAATAGCAATCAGCCCCAGCATTTT. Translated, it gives CASSLNSNQPQHF.

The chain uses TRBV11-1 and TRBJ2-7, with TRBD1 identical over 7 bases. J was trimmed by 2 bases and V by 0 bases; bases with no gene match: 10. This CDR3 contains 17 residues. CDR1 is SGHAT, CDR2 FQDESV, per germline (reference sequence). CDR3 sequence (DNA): TGTGCCAGCAGCTTAGCGCTCGACAGGGTAAGGCCCTACGAGCAGTACTTC. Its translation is CASSLALDRVRPYEQYF.